This T cell receptor (beta chain) was retrieved from a study of blood T cell repertoires in COVID-19. Overall study: T cells, B-cell-depleted T cells, or PBMCs provided the cDNA or gDNA that served as material.

Some clones are missing from TCRdb's copy, which holds only in-frame ones; the method was immunoSEQ multiplex PCR. Of hundreds of thousands of clones listed, about 89% were seen once; the top ten hold 9.5%. The length of the CDR3 is 11 residues. V lost 6 bases to trimming and J lost 7 bases, with 9 bases between them. Germline CDR1 PRHDT, CDR2 FYEKMQ (reference sequence). Ages ranged from roughly 18 to 100 years, with residence in 24 US areas. The receptor comes from a woman in her thirties or forties who had recovered from COVID-19. Input material: PBMCs or T cells enriched from blood (not recorded which). This rearrangement joins TRBV13 to TRBJ1-1; D is unresolved. CDR3 in amino acids: CASRFGSEAFF. CDR3 sequence (DNA): TGTGCCAGCAGGTTCGGGAGTGAAGCTTTCTTT.